One and the same sample provided the 10 T cell receptor beta chains below, sequenced in a study of T cell changes during pregnancy in multiple sclerosis (dated by TCRdb to the late 2010s). The protocol used for the library was the immunoSEQ multiplex PCR assay. TCRdb re-hosts the immuneACCESS table, in-frame sequences only. Its copies lack some clones; in the studies checked, an unresolved V gene accounts for under half of them, and the cause for the rest is not known. Within this sample are 70,000 to 95,000 clones, with approximately 95% of them counted one time only. Jointly, the top ten make up 1.5% to 2% of the sample. Sequenced material: peripheral blood, taken after pregnancy. The receptors were gathered from a female donor in good health, enrolled as a control in a pregnancy study.

This chain links TRBV7-9 with TRBJ1-4, with D possibly being TRBD1 (6 bases). V dropped 8 bases and J dropped 2 bases, with 15 bases sitting between them. The CDR3 contains 15 residues. The germline CDR1 and CDR2 sequences are SEHNR and FQNEAQ (reference sequence). CDR3 bases: TGTGCCAGCTCATTTACAGGGTACACTAATGAAAAACTGTTTTTT. As protein: CASSFTGYTNEKLFF.

The chain employs TRBV11-2 and TRBJ2-3, with TRBD2 as a possible D gene (5 bases). Trimming stripped 4 bases from V and 12 bases from J, with 11 bases between. Germline V gene sequence: CDR1 SGHAT, CDR2 FQNNGV. The CDR3 is made up of 11 amino acids. The CDR3 spells CASSSASYQYF. CDR3 in DNA: TGTGCCAGCAGCTCAGCTAGCTACCAGTATTTT.

This clone came up a few times. The chain carries TRBV2 and TRBJ1-1; perhaps TRBD1 as D (6 bases). V was pared by 3 bases and J by 11 bases, with 16 bases between. The CDR3 has 13 residues. Germline V gene sequence: CDR1 SNHLY, CDR2 FYNNEI. In nucleotides, the CDR3 is TGTGCCAGCAGTGAGGAGACAGGCCTTGAGGCTTTCTTT. It encodes CASSEETGLEAFF.

V gene TRBV6-1 combines with J gene TRBJ2-5; 8 bases agree with TRBD2. V lost 0 bases, J lost 5 bases, and 8 bases stayed unmatched. Per germline, CDR1 MNHNS and CDR2 SASEGT. The CDR3 sequence is 16 residues long. CDR3 bases: TGTGCCAGCAGTGAAGCTCGGACTAGCAAACGGGAGACCCAGTACTTC. This gives the protein CASSEARTSKRETQYF.

The chain recombines TRBV20-1 with TRBJ2-7; the match to TRBD1 covers 7 bases. CDR3 length: 10 amino acids. Germline V gives CDR1 DFQATT, CDR2 SNEGSKA (reference sequence). J gave up 11 bases and V 5 bases, and 6 bases lay outside the gene matches. Here the CDR3 reads CSALRGMEYF. The CDR3, as DNA: TGCAGTGCTCTCAGGGGGATGGAGTACTTC.

The chain uses TRBV7-9 and TRBJ2-5; the D gene is possibly TRBD2 (5 bases). There are 15 residues in the CDR3. The V end was cut by 5 bases, the J end by 5 bases, with 18 bases between. Germline assignment: CDR1 SEHNR and CDR2 FQNEAQ (reference sequence). The CDR3 DNA is TGTGCCAGCAGCCCTACTACCGGAGGTGTGGAGACCCAGTACTTC. This codes for CASSPTTGGVETQYF. Combining the CDR3 with reference TRBV7-9 and TRBJ2-5 gives the whole variable domain DTGVSQNPRHKITKRGQNVTFRCDPISEHNRLYWYRQTLGQGPEFLTYFQNEAQLEKSRLLSDRFSAERPKGSFSTLEIQRTEQGDSAMYLCASSPTTGGVETQYFGPGTRLLVL.

J is TRBJ2-3 and V is TRBV9; 8 bases fit TRBD2. The trim removed 1 base at V and 3 bases at J, leaving 7 bases unmatched. CDR3 length equals 16 residues. Per the germline V gene, CDR1 is SGDLS and CDR2 is YYNGEE. The chain's CDR3 is CASSVKAGVVTDTQYF. As DNA, the CDR3 is TGTGCCAGCAGCGTAAAAGCGGGAGTGGTTACAGATACGCAGTATTTT.

The rearrangement joins TRBV28 to TRBJ1-1; D is ambiguous. The V gene lost 2 bases and the J gene lost 0 bases, with 7 bases spanning the gap. In germline, CDR1 is MDHEN, CDR2 SYDVKM. This CDR3 region has 14 residues. CDR3 in DNA: TGTGCCAGCAGTTTAGGGCAGATGAACACTGAAGCTTTCTTT. Translated: CASSLGQMNTEAFF.

The J gene is TRBJ2-7, the V gene TRBV5-4; a possible D gene is TRBD1 (7 bases). Germline CDR1 reads SGHNT; CDR2 reads YYREEE (reference sequence). V lost 4 bases, J lost 3 bases, and 11 bases lay in between. CDR3 length equals 13 residues. The DNA of the CDR3 is TGTGCCAGCAGCCCGGGGGACAGCTACGAGCAGTACTTC. Its translation: CASSPGDSYEQYF.

This chain uses TRBV13 with TRBJ2-7; 8 bases are shared with TRBD1. This CDR3 contains 14 residues. V lost 5 bases and J lost 5; bases outside the gene matches: 8. The V gene's germline CDR1 is PRHDT and CDR2 FYEKMQ (reference sequence). CDR3 protein: CASSTYRGVHEQYF. CDR3 in DNA: TGTGCCAGCAGCACTTACAGGGGGGTCCACGAGCAGTACTTC.